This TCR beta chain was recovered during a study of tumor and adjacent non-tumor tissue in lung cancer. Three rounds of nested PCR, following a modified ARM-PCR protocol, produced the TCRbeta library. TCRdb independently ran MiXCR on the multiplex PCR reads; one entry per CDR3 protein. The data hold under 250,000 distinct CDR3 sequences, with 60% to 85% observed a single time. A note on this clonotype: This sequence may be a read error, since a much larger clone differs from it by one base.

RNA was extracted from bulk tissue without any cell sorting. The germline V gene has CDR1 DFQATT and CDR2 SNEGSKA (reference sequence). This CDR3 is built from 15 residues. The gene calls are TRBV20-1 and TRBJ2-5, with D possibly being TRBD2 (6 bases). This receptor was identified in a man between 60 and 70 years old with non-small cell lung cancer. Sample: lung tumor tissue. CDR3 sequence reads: CSRQPEIADQETQYF. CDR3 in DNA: TGCAGCCGCCAACCCGAGATAGCGGACCAAGAGACCCAGTACTTC.